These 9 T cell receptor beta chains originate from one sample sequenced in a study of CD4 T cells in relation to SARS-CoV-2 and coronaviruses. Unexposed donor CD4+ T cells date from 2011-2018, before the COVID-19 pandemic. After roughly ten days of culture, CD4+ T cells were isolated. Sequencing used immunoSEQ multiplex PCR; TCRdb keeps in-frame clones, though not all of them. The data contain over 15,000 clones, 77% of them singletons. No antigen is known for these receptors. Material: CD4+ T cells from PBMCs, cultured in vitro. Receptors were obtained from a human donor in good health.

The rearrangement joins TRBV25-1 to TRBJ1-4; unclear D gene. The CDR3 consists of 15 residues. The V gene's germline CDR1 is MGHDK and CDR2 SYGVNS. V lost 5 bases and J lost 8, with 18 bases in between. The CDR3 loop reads CASSNTAGGREKLFF. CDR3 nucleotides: TGTGCCAGCAGTAACACCGCGGGAGGGCGGGAAAAACTGTTTTTT.

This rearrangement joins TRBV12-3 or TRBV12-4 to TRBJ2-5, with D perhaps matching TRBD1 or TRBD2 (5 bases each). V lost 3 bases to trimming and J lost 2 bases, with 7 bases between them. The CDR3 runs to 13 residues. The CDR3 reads CASSLGVQETQYF. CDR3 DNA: TGTGCCAGCAGTTTGGGGGTACAAGAGACCCAGTACTTC.

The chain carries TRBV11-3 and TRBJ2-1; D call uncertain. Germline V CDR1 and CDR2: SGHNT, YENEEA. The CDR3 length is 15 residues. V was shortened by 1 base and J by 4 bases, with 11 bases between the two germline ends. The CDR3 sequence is CASSLGGPSYNEQFF. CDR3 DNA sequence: TGTGCCAGCAGCTTAGGTGGGCCTTCATACAATGAGCAGTTCTTC.

Written as DNA, the CDR3 is TGTGCCAGCAGCTTAGCTCTTGGGGATGGGAGCATTCAGTACTTC. Its translation: CASSLALGDGSIQYF. The V call is TRBV7-9, the J call TRBJ2-4, with TRBD2 as a possible D gene (5 bases). Germline assignment: CDR1 SEHNR and CDR2 FQNEAQ (reference sequence). V was shortened by 0 bases and J by 9 bases, with 15 bases between the two germline ends. CDR3 length equals 15 residues.

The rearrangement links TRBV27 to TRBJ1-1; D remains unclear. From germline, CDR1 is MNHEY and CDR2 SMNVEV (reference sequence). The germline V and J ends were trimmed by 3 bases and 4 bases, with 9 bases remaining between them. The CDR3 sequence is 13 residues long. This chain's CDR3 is CASSFRRITEAFF. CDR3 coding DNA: TGTGCCAGCAGTTTTCGCAGAATCACTGAAGCTTTCTTT.

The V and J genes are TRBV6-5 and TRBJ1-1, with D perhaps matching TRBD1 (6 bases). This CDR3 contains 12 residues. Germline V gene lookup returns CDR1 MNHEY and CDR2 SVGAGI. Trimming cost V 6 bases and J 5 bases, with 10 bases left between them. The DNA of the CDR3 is TGTGCCAGCAGCTCAAGGGGGACTGAAGCTTTCTTT. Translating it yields CASSSRGTEAFF.

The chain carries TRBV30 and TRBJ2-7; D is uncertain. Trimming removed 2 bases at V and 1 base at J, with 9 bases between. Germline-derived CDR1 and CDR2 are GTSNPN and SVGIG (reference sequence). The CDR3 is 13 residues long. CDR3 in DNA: TGTGCCTGGAGTCCCGGGCCATCCTACGAGCAGTACTTC. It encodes CAWSPGPSYEQYF.

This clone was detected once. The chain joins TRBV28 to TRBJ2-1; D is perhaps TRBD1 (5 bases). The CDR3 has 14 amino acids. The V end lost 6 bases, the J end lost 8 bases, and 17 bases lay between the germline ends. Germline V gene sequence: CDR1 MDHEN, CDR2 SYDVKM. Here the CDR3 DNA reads TGTGCCAGCAGGTTGGACATGGCATCCCATGAGCAGTTCTTC. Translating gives CASRLDMASHEQFF.

In DNA, the CDR3 is TGTGCCAGCAGCCCCTCCTTGGTCTACAATGAGCAGTTCTTC. Its protein product is CASSPSLVYNEQFF. The rearrangement uses TRBV7-3 and TRBJ2-1; D ambiguous. This CDR3 is 14 amino acids long. V was shortened by 5 bases and J by 3 bases, with 11 bases between the two germline ends. Germline values: CDR1 SGHTA, CDR2 FQGTGA.